Listed below are T cell receptor beta chains from one sample, sequenced in a study of CD8 T cells in ankylosing spondylitis. TCRdb re-called the 5' RACE reads through MiXCR, storing one row per CDR3 protein. The sample has 700,000 to 850,000 distinct CDR3 sequences, roughly 10% seen once. The sequenced sample consisted of blood, either unsorted or a sorted T cell fraction (not recorded which). The receptors were sampled from a male donor with ankylosing spondylitis. The CDR3 runs from the conserved cysteine through the conserved F or W. D genes are given only for firm matches. A clone size is listed for some rows: how often the clone was seen (once, few, many), or a class if it is expanded.

d_gene | j_gene | abundance | v_gene | CDR3aa | CDR3nt
- | TRBJ1-5 | few | TRBV18 | CASSPGGRGGNQPQHF | TGTGCCAGCTCACCAGGAGGAAGAGGGGGCAATCAGCCCCAGCATTTT
- | TRBJ2-5 | - | TRBV7-2 | CASSLAVVAWGIGETQYF | TGTGCCAGCAGCTTAGCGGTAGTAGCTTGGGGCATTGGAGAGACCCAGTACTTC
TRBD2 | TRBJ2-3 | many | TRBV20-1 | CSAGSSGLVPDTQYF | TGCAGTGCTGGTAGCTCCGGACTAGTCCCAGATACGCAGTATTTT
TRBD1 | TRBJ2-7 | many | TRBV5-1 | CASSLESGQYYEQYF | TGCGCCAGCAGCTTGGAATCGGGACAGTACTACGAGCAGTACTTC
TRBD2 | TRBJ2-3 | many | TRBV6-2/TRBV6-3 | CASNSGGDTQYF | TGTGCCAGCAACAGCGGGGGAGATACGCAGTATTTT
- | TRBJ2-2 | many | TRBV20-1 | CSARRRGPANTGELFF | TGCAGTGCACGGCGCAGGGGCCCCGCGAACACCGGGGAGCTGTTTTTT
TRBD1 | TRBJ2-7 | - | TRBV20-1 | CSAPVSDRDYEQYF | TGCAGTGCCCCCGTCTCGGACAGGGACTACGAGCAGTACTTC
TRBD2 | TRBJ2-2 | few | TRBV5-1 | CASSLQREGPGELFF | TGCGCCAGCAGCTTACAGCGGGAGGGCCCCGGGGAGCTGTTTTTT
- | TRBJ2-1 | many | TRBV20-1 | CSARDAPSVKQFF | TGCAGTGCTCGGGACGCCCCTAGTGTCAAGCAGTTCTTC
- | TRBJ2-5 | few | TRBV20-1 | CSAETGGLETQYF | TGCAGTGCTGAAACGGGGGGCCTAGAGACCCAGTACTTC
- | TRBJ1-2 | few | TRBV7-9 | CASSLTIGPYGYTF | TGTGCCAGCAGCTTAACGATCGGCCCCTATGGCTACACCTTC
TRBD2 | TRBJ2-3 | few | TRBV20-1 | CSAHSGGPGFQYF | TGCAGTGCTCATAGCGGGGGGCCCGGATTTCAGTATTTT
- | TRBJ1-6 | - | TRBV6-5 | CASSYSGNSPLHF | TGTGCCAGCAGTTACTCAGGGAATTCACCCCTCCACTTT
- | TRBJ2-2 | - | TRBV27 | CASSRGDTSRPGELFF | TGTGCCAGCAGTCGAGGGGACACCTCCCGACCCGGGGAGCTGTTTTTT
- | TRBJ1-2 | - | TRBV6-6 | CASSRGPVYGYTF | TGTGCCAGCAGCCGGGGACCAGTCTATGGCTACACCTTC
- | TRBJ2-7 | few | TRBV7-2 | CASSSQAGLSYEQYF | TGTGCCAGCAGCTCTCAGGCAGGCCTCTCCTACGAGCAGTACTTC
- | TRBJ1-3 | - | TRBV6-1 | CASARGSGSGNTIYF | TGTGCCAGCGCGAGGGGGTCGGGCTCTGGAAACACCATATATTTT
- | TRBJ1-1 | - | TRBV5-1 | CAISLLRPADTEAFF | TGCGCCATCAGCTTGCTAAGGCCCGCGGACACTGAAGCTTTCTTT
- | TRBJ2-7 | few | TRBV7-2 | CASSRARIYEQYF | TGTGCCAGCAGCCGGGCGAGGATCTACGAGCAGTACTTC
- | TRBJ2-7 | - | TRBV27 | CASSPRTGNYEQYF | TGTGCCAGCAGTCCCCGGACGGGAAACTACGAGCAGTACTTC
- | TRBJ2-1 | - | TRBV5-1 | CASSLVHHEQFF | TGCGCCAGCAGCTTGGTGCACCATGAGCAGTTCTTC
TRBD2 | TRBJ2-7 | few | TRBV4-1 | CASSPLAVQTYEQYF | TGCGCCAGCAGCCCGCTAGCGGTCCAAACCTACGAGCAGTACTTC
TRBD1 | TRBJ2-7 | few | TRBV5-1 | CASSLGDRDREQYF | TGCGCCAGCAGCTTGGGGGACAGGGACCGCGAGCAGTACTTC
- | TRBJ2-7 | - | TRBV6-1 | CAAYRYPYEQYF | TGTGCCGCCTACAGATACCCCTACGAGCAGTACTTC
TRBD1 | TRBJ2-5 | few | TRBV24-1 | CATGLMPGQGVLQETQYF | TGTGCCACCGGATTAATGCCGGGACAGGGGGTTTTACAAGAGACCCAGTACTTC
- | TRBJ2-5 | - | TRBV30 | CAWSSRETQYF | TGTGCCTGGAGTAGCCGAGAGACCCAGTACTTC
- | TRBJ2-1 | many | TRBV6-2/TRBV6-3 | CASSPRLGRYNEQFF | TGTGCCAGCAGCCCTAGACTAGGACGATACAATGAGCAGTTCTTC
- | TRBJ2-1 | - | TRBV20-1 | CSAPPRYVRSYNEQFF | TGCAGTGCTCCCCCAAGATATGTGAGGTCCTACAATGAGCAGTTCTTC
- | TRBJ2-3 | few | TRBV29-1 | CSVELGAGIDTDTQYF | TGCAGCGTTGAATTAGGGGCGGGGATCGACACAGATACGCAGTATTTT
- | TRBJ2-2 | - | TRBV20-1 | CSGRYQFGELFF | TGCAGTGGTCGGTATCAGTTCGGGGAGCTGTTTTTT
- | TRBJ1-1 | - | TRBV6-1 | CASSVLDSVNTEAFF | TGTGCCAGCAGCGTACTAGACAGCGTCAACACTGAAGCTTTCTTT
- | TRBJ1-1 | - | TRBV7-2 | CASSINRNTEAFF | TGTGCCAGCAGTATCAACAGGAACACTGAAGCTTTCTTT
TRBD2 | TRBJ2-2 | few | TRBV27 | CASRQNGLAGGGTGELFF | TGTGCCAGCAGACAGAATGGACTAGCGGGGGGAGGTACCGGGGAGCTGTTTTTT
- | TRBJ1-4 | - | TRBV9 | CASSARPFEKLFF | TGTGCCAGCAGCGCCCGGCCGTTCGAAAAACTGTTTTTT
TRBD1 | TRBJ2-7 | few | TRBV28 | CASTEGQANSYEQYF | TGTGCCAGCACCGAGGGACAGGCGAACTCCTACGAGCAGTACTTC
TRBD1 | TRBJ2-5 | - | TRBV30 | CAWSRDREETQYF | TGTGCCTGGAGCAGAGACAGGGAAGAGACCCAGTACTTC
- | TRBJ1-1 | - | TRBV4-3 | CASSQESRNTEAFF | TGCGCCAGCAGCCAAGAATCCAGGAACACTGAAGCTTTCTTT
- | TRBJ2-2 | few | TRBV25-1 | CASSDLGELFF | TGTGCCAGCAGTGATCTCGGGGAGCTGTTTTTT
TRBD1 | TRBJ1-1 | many | TRBV29-1 | CSGSGGHKNTEAFF | TGCAGCGGCTCAGGGGGGCACAAAAACACTGAAGCTTTCTTT
TRBD2 | TRBJ2-3 | few | TRBV24-1 | CATSAAGETDTQYF | TGTGCCACCAGTGCAGCGGGAGAAACAGATACGCAGTATTTT
TRBD1 | TRBJ1-1 | few | TRBV5-4 | CASTLTGTGNTEAFF | TGTGCCAGCACTCTCACCGGGACAGGGAACACTGAAGCTTTCTTT
TRBD2 | TRBJ2-3 | many | TRBV20-1 | CSARKTLAGGTIATDTQYF | TGCAGTGCCCGCAAAACCCTAGCGGGAGGGACGATAGCAACAGATACGCAGTATTTT
TRBD2 | TRBJ2-3 | - | TRBV7-2 | CASSLARLSGGWRADTQYF | TGTGCCAGCAGCTTAGCCCGACTAAGCGGGGGGTGGAGGGCAGATACGCAGTATTTT
- | TRBJ2-3 | - | TRBV4-2 | CASSQETSSVGAGPGTQYF | TGTGCCAGCAGCCAAGAGACCTCTAGCGTCGGAGCTGGGCCTGGTACGCAGTATTTT
TRBD2 | TRBJ2-1 | - | TRBV7-2 | CASSFRLAAYNEQFF | TGTGCCAGCAGCTTCCGGCTAGCGGCCTACAATGAGCAGTTCTTC